This T cell receptor (beta chain) was identified in a study of blood T cell repertoires in COVID-19 (TCRdb year 2020). For context, the study as a whole: Samples covering the acute and convalescent phases of COVID-19 were provided by collaborators in the United States, Italy and Spain. The prospective study material was composed of cDNA or gDNA derived from T cells, B-cell-depleted T cells, or PBMCs. Subjects who had been exposed to COVID-19, were actively infected with it, or had recovered from it provided the deeply sampled blood TCRbeta repertoires that made up the dataset. The repertoires were released in a freely available public database intended as a resource for research on the immune response to SARS-CoV-2. The samples were drawn from the first 160 participants of the ongoing ImmuneRACE study and from over 950 subjects provided by 6 global collaborators. Nearly every sample came with metadata listing a de-identified subject ID, COVID-19 status, age in years and sex. Where HLA class I and class II types were available, the types were taken from metadata supplied by the sample provider, not from assay-based typing. Study-wide findings and limitations: Clinical and demographic metadata were provided uncurated, with the amount varying by source and participant.

The immunoSEQ Assay, a bias-controlled multiplex PCR, was used to amplify TCRbeta CDR3 regions from genomic DNA. The source study handled its data this way. Within the assay, amplification of reference gene primers was used to estimate how many nucleated cells each sample contained. Sequence reads were collapsed and filtered to measure the absolute abundance of every unique TCRbeta CDR3 rearrangement. For each sample, productive Simpson clonality was calculated by taking the square root of Simpson's diversity index across productive rearrangements. What TCRdb holds here is the immuneACCESS table cut down to in-frame rearrangements. Part of the clones is not present; checked against another copy, under half of the missing clones reflect an unresolved V gene, and the others are unexplained. The DNA was the basis for D and trimming; V, J and clone size are from that table. The sample profile shows 200,000 to 250,000 clones; over 80% of them were found once. Over 4.5% of the sample belongs to the ten largest clones.

In the germline V gene, CDR1 corresponds to SNHLY and CDR2 to FYNNEI. The CDR3, from cysteine to phenylalanine, totals 15 residues. The retained sequence is limited to the CDR3, 45 bases, with the frame set at the first base. Each collaborating institution followed its own protocols to collect whole blood in K2EDTA tubes. For TCRbeta analysis, collaborators shipped samples in one of three forms: frozen whole blood, isolated PBMCs, or DNA extracted from either of those sample types. A note on this clone: Its antigen remains unidentified. The junction and the germline gene differ at one end; a read error may be behind it.

The TCR was taken from a human donor in a cohort sampled during active COVID-19. The sample was peripheral blood. This chain is built from TRBV2 and TRBJ1-5, with TRBD1 as a weak D call on 6 bases. The nucleotide sequence is TGTGCCACCAGTACTGGTACAGGGTACCATCAGCCCCAGCATTTT. Its product reads: CATSTGTGYHQPQHF.